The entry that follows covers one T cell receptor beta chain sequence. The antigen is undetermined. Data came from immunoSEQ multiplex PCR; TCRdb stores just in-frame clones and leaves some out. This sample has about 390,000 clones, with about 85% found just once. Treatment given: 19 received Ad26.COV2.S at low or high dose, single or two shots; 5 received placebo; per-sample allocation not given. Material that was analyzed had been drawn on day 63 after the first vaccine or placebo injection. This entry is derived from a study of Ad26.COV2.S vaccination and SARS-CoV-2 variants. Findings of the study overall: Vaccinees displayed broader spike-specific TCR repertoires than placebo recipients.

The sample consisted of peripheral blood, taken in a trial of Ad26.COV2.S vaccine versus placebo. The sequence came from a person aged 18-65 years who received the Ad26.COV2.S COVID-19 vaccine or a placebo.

The CDR3: CASSQGRKLFF. In nucleotides, the CDR3 is TGTGCCAGCAGTCAGGGACGAAAACTGTTTTTT. This chain joins TRBV21-1 and TRBJ1-4. TRBV21-1 is recorded as a pseudogene. The CDR3 is 11 residues long.